A single sample gave rise to the 17 T cell receptor beta chains below, sequenced in a study of T cell changes during pregnancy in multiple sclerosis. TCRdb's copy holds only in-frame clones and misses some; the assay was immunoSEQ multiplex PCR. The sample lists under 65,000 clones; about 90% were seen once. The sequencing used CD4+ T cells from peripheral blood mononuclear cells, collected after pregnancy. The receptor set was obtained from a female donor with multiple sclerosis, enrolled in a pregnancy study.

The chain carries TRBV6-5 and TRBJ1-5, with D hard to call. This CDR3 has 14 residues. Trimming shortened V by 2 bases and J by 4 bases, and 9 bases separated the two germline ends. Germline V gives CDR1 MNHEY, CDR2 SVGAGI. The CDR3 loop is CASSYEGVNQPQHF. The CDR3 nucleotides are TGTGCCAGCAGTTACGAGGGTGTTAATCAGCCCCAGCATTTT.

This chain uses TRBV7-3 with TRBJ2-2; 10 positions agree with TRBD1. V lost 4 bases, J lost 1 base, and 9 bases stayed unmatched. The CDR3 consists of 18 residues. Per germline, CDR1 SGHTA and CDR2 FQGTGA. The CDR3 coding sequence is TGTGCCAGCAGCTCCTTCGGACAGGGGGTATTGAACACCGGGGAGCTGTTTTTT. This gives the protein CASSSFGQGVLNTGELFF.

V and J are TRBV6-5 and TRBJ1-1, with unresolved D. This CDR3 has 14 residues. V was pared by 5 bases and J by 1 base, with 11 bases between. CDR1 and CDR2 (germline): MNHEY, SVGAGI. The DNA for the CDR3 is TGTGCCAGCAGTCCACAGCTGTCGAACACTGAAGCTTTCTTT. Translation gives CASSPQLSNTEAFF.

This clone has just one count. At one of its ends the junction is not consistent with the germline gene, which may arise from a read error. The chain combines TRBV7-7 with TRBJ2-1; no definite D call. Per germline, CDR1 SSHAT and CDR2 FNYEAQ (reference sequence). The CDR3 totals 17 residues. The CDR3 DNA is TGTGCTAGCAGCTTTAAAATGACATACCTATCCTACAATGAGCAGTTCTTC. Protein product: CASSFKMTYLSYNEQFF.

This chain uses TRBV15 with TRBJ2-7; D is undetermined. The V gene lost 5 bases and the J gene lost 0 bases, with 8 bases spanning the gap. The CDR3 loop spans 13 amino acids. The germline V gene has CDR1 LNHNV and CDR2 YYDKDF (reference sequence). CDR3 DNA sequence: TGTGCCACCAGCCCGAGTTTCTCCTACGAGCAGTACTTC. Its translation is CATSPSFSYEQYF.

This clone was seen just once. The chain carries TRBV15 and TRBJ1-2; D is unresolved. This CDR3 has 16 amino acids. Germline CDR1 is LNHNV and CDR2 is YYDKDF (reference sequence). Trimming took off 0 bases at V and 3 bases at J, with 14 bases between the two ends. This CDR3 is CATSREGAQRDYGYTF. In DNA form, the CDR3 reads TGTGCCACCAGCAGAGAAGGTGCCCAGAGGGACTATGGCTACACCTTC.

The chain employs TRBV6-5 and TRBJ1-2; TRBD1 matches 7 bases. This CDR3 contains 14 residues. V shed 0 bases and J 4 bases; nucleotides not matched to a gene: 2. Germline V gene data show CDR1 as MNHEY and CDR2 as SVGAGI. The chain's CDR3 is CASSYSGTAYGYTF. DNA of the CDR3: TGTGCCAGCAGTTACTCGGGGACAGCCTATGGCTACACCTTC.

The chain is built from TRBV7-2 and TRBJ2-3; D call uncertain. V lost 5 bases and J 0 bases, leaving 9 bases between the germline ends. The CDR3 runs 14 residues. The germline gives CDR1 SGHTA, CDR2 FQGNSA. Here the CDR3 reads CASSPLRSTDTQYF. For the CDR3, the DNA is TGTGCCAGCAGCCCCCTCCGTAGCACAGATACGCAGTATTTT.

The chain combines TRBV5-1 with TRBJ2-5, with D unclear. This CDR3 spans 14 amino acids. Between the trimmed V and J ends, which lost 0 bases and 3 bases, there was a span of 9 bases. Germline loops: CDR1 SGHRS, CDR2 YFSETQ. CDR3 residues: CASSLGLGKETQYF. The CDR3 nucleotides read TGCGCCAGCAGCTTGGGGCTAGGAAAAGAGACCCAGTACTTC.

The V call is TRBV30, the J call TRBJ2-7, with 10 nucleotides matching TRBD1. This CDR3 contains 14 residues. V trimming: 1 base; J trimming: 3 bases; junction bases outside the gene matches: 3. Per germline, CDR1 GTSNPN and CDR2 SVGIG (reference sequence). CDR3 region: CAWSAGTGVYEQYF. The DNA of the CDR3 is TGTGCCTGGAGTGCCGGGACAGGGGTCTACGAGCAGTACTTC.

CDR3 DNA: TGTGCCAGCAGCTTAGAAGCGGGGCCCTACAATGAGCAGTTCTTC. This sequence encodes CASSLEAGPYNEQFF. The gene calls are TRBV11-3 and TRBJ2-1; 7 nucleotides agree with TRBD2. Unmatched junction bases numbered 1, after V lost 0 bases and J lost 2 bases. Per germline, CDR1 SGHNT and CDR2 YENEEA. This CDR3 comprises 15 residues.

This chain joins TRBV6-5 and TRBJ2-7; D remains unclear. The V gene's germline CDR1 is MNHEY and CDR2 SVGAGI. The CDR3 has 13 residues. The ends were cut back, 2 bases at V and 2 bases at J, with 7 bases in the middle. The CDR3 DNA reads TGTGCCAGCAGTTACCAGGTAGCCTACGAGCAGTACTTC. Its protein product is CASSYQVAYEQYF.

The chain joins TRBV2 to TRBJ1-5; D is unresolved. The germline V gene encodes CDR1 SNHLY and CDR2 FYNNEI. V was clipped by 5 bases and J by 0 bases, with 2 bases between them. The CDR3 loop spans 12 amino acids. Here the CDR3 DNA reads TGTGCCAGCAGTTATAGCAATCAGCCCCAGCATTTT. It translates to CASSYSNQPQHF. Looking up the rest from reference TRBV2 and TRBJ1-5 gives the full variable domain: EPEVTQTPSHQVTQMGQEVILRCVPISNHLYFYWYRQILGQKVEFLVSFYNNEISEKSEIFDDQFSVERPDGSNFTLKIRSTKLEDSAMYFCASSYSNQPQHFGDGTRLSIL.

This rearrangement joins TRBV7-9 to TRBJ2-3; D is possibly TRBD1 (6 bases). CDR1 is SEHNR and CDR2 is FQNEAQ in the germline V gene (reference sequence). V was shortened by 3 bases and J by 0 bases, with 16 bases between the two germline ends. This CDR3 spans 17 amino acids. As DNA, the CDR3 is TGTGCCAGCAGCTTCTCTCCAGGGGTGTCTAGCACAGATACGCAGTATTTT. Protein product: CASSFSPGVSSTDTQYF.

V is TRBV9 and J is TRBJ2-3; 9 bases match TRBD2. CDR3 length equals 16 residues. Trimming took 2 bases from V and 2 from J; bases not matched to a gene: 6. CDR1 and CDR2 (germline): SGDLS, YYNGEE. The CDR3 DNA reads as TGTGCCAGCAGCGTTCTAGCGGGGATTAACACAGATACGCAGTATTTT. Its protein is CASSVLAGINTDTQYF.

The chain joins TRBV18 to TRBJ2-3; possibly TRBD1 for D (5 bases). Between the trimmed V and J ends, which lost 6 bases and 0 bases, there was a span of 16 bases. The CDR3 runs 16 residues. Germline assignment: CDR1 KGHSH and CDR2 LQKENI. The CDR3 loop is CASSIPRTTSTDTQYF. As DNA, the CDR3 is TGTGCCAGCTCCATCCCCAGGACAACTAGCACAGATACGCAGTATTTT.

V usage is TRBV7-6 and J usage is TRBJ2-1; tentatively, D is TRBD1 (5 bases). The CDR3 runs 15 residues. CDR1 and CDR2 from the germline V gene are SGHVS and FNYEAQ. V was trimmed by 5 bases and J by 7 bases, leaving 18 bases between them. The CDR3 DNA sequence: TGTGCCAGCAGCCCCTCTTACGGAAAGGGGAATGAGCAGTTCTTC. It codes for CASSPSYGKGNEQFF.